The following is a T cell receptor (beta chain) sequence with its context. What it binds is unknown. The data were taken from a study of T-cell memory formation after mild COVID-19. Findings and limits, study-wide: Most CD4+ clones that shrank were in CM and EM, while CD8+ ones turned up in EMRA. The appearance of some responding clones in pre-infection memory suggested that cross-reactive memory joined.

CDR3 length: 15 residues. V was shortened by 2 bases and J by 5 bases, with 15 bases between the two germline ends. Germline V CDR1 and CDR2: LGHNA, YNFKEQ. Libraries for TCRalpha and TCRbeta carried sample barcodes and unique molecular identifiers via 5'RACE. TCRdb passed the 5' RACE reads through MiXCR, listing each CDR3 protein once. The data contain about 210,000 distinct CDR3 sequences, about 10% of them singletons. The TCR comes from a man younger than 35 who had mild COVID-19 (a few samples of this study predate the infection). Cell type and time point are not known. V and J are TRBV4-2 and TRBJ1-1; D gene ambiguous. The material sequenced was PBMCs or a T cell subset sorted from them (not recorded which). This CDR3 reads CASSQKDGVWTEAFF. DNA for the CDR3: TGTGCCAGCAGCCAAAAAGATGGGGTTTGGACTGAAGCTTTCTTT.